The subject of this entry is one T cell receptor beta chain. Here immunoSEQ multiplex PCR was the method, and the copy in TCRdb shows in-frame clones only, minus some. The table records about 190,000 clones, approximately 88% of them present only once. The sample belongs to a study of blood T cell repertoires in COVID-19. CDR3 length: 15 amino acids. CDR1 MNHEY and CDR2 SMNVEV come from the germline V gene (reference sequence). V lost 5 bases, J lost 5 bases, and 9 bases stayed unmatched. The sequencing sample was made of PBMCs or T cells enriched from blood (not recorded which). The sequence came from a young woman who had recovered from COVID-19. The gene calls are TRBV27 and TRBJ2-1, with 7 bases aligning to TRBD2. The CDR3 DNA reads TGTGCCAGCAGTCAAATCGGGACTACCCACAATGAGCAGTTCTTC. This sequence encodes CASSQIGTTHNEQFF.